This T cell receptor (beta chain) was captured in a study of cytomegalovirus exposure and HLA in healthy donors. At the level of the study: Genotyping of more than 300 donors showed that over 80% belonged to the Caucasian-associated ancestry cluster.

Germline V lookup: CDR1 MNHEY, CDR2 SMNVEV (reference sequence). The length of the CDR3 is 13 residues. V lost 6 bases and J lost 4, with 10 bases in between. Study-wide results and caveats: Associated with cytomegalovirus, according to the listing, were about 160 TCR beta chains. For cytomegalovirus status, the classifier reportedly gave diagnoses with high specificity and sensitivity. Compared with the roughly 670-donor mean, an Asian-associated ancestry cluster reportedly had fewer N-insertions, according to a later analysis.

Concerning this clone: What it binds is not known.

In the PCR, 60 Vbeta and 13 Jbeta primers were used. The repertoire was sequenced with immunoSEQ multiplex PCR; TCRdb's copy has only in-frame clones and lacks some. The table records roughly 120,000 clones, about four fifths of them present only once. This chain joins TRBV27 and TRBJ2-1; D is ambiguous. The sequenced material came from PBMCs. The clonotype comes from a man aged 35 to 55 in good health and CMV-seronegative. This chain's CDR3 is CASSLGEYNEQFF. The CDR3 DNA follows: TGTGCCAGCAGCCTGGGCGAGTACAATGAGCAGTTCTTC.